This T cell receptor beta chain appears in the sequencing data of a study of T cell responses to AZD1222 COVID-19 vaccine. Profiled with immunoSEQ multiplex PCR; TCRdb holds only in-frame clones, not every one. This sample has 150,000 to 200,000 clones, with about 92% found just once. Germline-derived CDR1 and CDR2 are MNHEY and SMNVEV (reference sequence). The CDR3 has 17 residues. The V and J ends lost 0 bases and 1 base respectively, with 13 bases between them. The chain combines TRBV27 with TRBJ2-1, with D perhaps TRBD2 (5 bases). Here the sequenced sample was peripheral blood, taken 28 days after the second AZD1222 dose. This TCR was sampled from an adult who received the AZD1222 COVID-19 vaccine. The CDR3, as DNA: TGTGCCAGCAGTTTATCCGCGGGCTGGGGATCCTACAATGAGCAGTTCTTC. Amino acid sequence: CASSLSAGWGSYNEQFF.